The 3 T cell receptor beta chains below come from one sample, sequenced in a study of blood T cell repertoires in COVID-19. TCRdb's table, derived via immunoSEQ multiplex PCR, lists solely in-frame clones and lacks some. The repertoire holds under 300,000 clones, approximately 80% seen once, with approximately 2.3% in the top ten. The sequencing input was peripheral blood. The receptors come from a man between 35 and 55 years old who had recovered from COVID-19.

This chain links TRBV2 with TRBJ1-4, with 7 bases lining up with TRBD1. Germline V gives CDR1 SNHLY, CDR2 FYNNEI. The V gene end was trimmed by 6 bases and the J gene end by 8 bases; junction bases not matched to a gene: 6. The CDR3 consists of 13 residues. CDR3 coding DNA: TGTGCCAGCAGAGACAGGGACCGGGAAAAACTGTTTTTT. Translation: CASRDRDREKLFF.

The rearrangement links TRBV5-4 to TRBJ2-1; TRBD2 might be the D (6 bases). The CDR3 runs to 16 residues. V gave up 5 bases and J gave up 4 bases, with 19 bases separating them. The V gene's germline CDR1 is SGHNT and CDR2 YYREEE (reference sequence). The CDR3 is CASREGLTLLYNEQFF. CDR3 nucleotides: TGTGCCAGCAGAGAGGGACTGACCCTACTTTACAATGAGCAGTTCTTC.

The V gene is TRBV4-3, the J gene TRBJ2-1; 10 nucleotides align to TRBD2. The CDR3 loop spans 15 amino acids. CDR1 and CDR2 (germline): LGHNA, YSLEER. V lost 0 bases to trimming and J lost 12 bases; unmatched junction nucleotides: 8. The CDR3 loop is CASSQDESGGALQFF. The CDR3, as DNA: TGCGCCAGCAGCCAAGATGAGAGCGGGGGGGCGTTGCAGTTCTTC.